This TCR beta chain was captured by sequencing in a study of tumor-infiltrating lymphocytes in primary liver carcinoma. Study-level information: Stage T1-T3 N0M0 and a size of about 4 to 10 cm characterized the tumors. Study results and limitations: Comparison of CD4+ and CD8+ repertoires was precluded by bulk unsorted samples. Overlap in tumor-adjacent and tumor-blood pairs fell below that of tumor region pairs.

As to this clonotype: What it recognizes is unknown. Mismatch with germline at one junction end may stem from a read error.

Total RNA (roughly 550 ng) served as template for TCR beta cDNA synthesis primed by a constant-region primer. Slightly modified ARM-PCR, run as three nested multiplex PCR rounds, produced the TCR beta libraries. The first two PCR rounds used TRBV1-TRBV30 primers with a Cbeta primer, roughly 10 cycles each. TCRdb fed the multiplex PCR reads into MiXCR, producing one record per CDR3 protein. The sample comprises approximately 330,000 distinct CDR3 sequences, less than 65% of which are singletons, and about 6.5% rests with the top ten. CDR1 is MNHNS, CDR2 SASEGT, per germline. The CDR3 is 15 amino acids. The researchers obtained blood RNA from unsorted whole blood and also extracted germline DNA. Before any surgery took place, roughly 4.2 milliliters of peripheral blood were collected.

This receptor was identified in a man aged 35-49 years with primary liver carcinoma and hepatitis B virus infection. The V and J genes are TRBV6-1 and TRBJ1-5; D is uncertain. The sequencing input was peripheral blood. CDR3 region: CASSRRADSNQLQHF. The CDR3 bases are TGTGCCAGCAGCCGGAGAGCTGATAGCAATCAGCTCCAGCATTTT.